This T cell receptor (delta chain) is drawn from a study of Vδ1+ human thymocytes. The sorted cells were CD3+ Vdelta1+ Vdelta2- thymocytes from alphabeta-depleted thymus. Sorted Vdelta1+ thymocytes were roughly 98% to 99.6% pure. Extracted RNA was reverse transcribed into cDNA. CDR3 amplicons came from multiplex PCR with pooled V-gene forward and constant-region reverse primers. TCRdb reapplied CATT to the multiplex PCR reads. The repertoire consists of about 75,000 delta-chain clones, with approximately 37% occurring once and the leading ten covering approximately 0.3%. This clone appeared a few times. Its antigen is not identified. Germline assignment: CDR1 TSWWSYY and CDR2 QGS. V dropped 0 bases and J dropped 10; count of bases not matched to a gene: 17. The CDR3 covers 19 residues. General study results and limits: Thymic TRG and TRD repertoires appeared highly polyclonal. The authors advised highly purified populations and single-cell validation. Thymic delta-chain repertoires held roughly 20% Vdelta2 sequences and few Vdelta3, despite high sort purity.

The specimen sequenced was Vdelta1+ gamma-delta thymocytes from the thymus. Subset meaning: FACS-sorted CD3+ TCRalphabeta- TCRVdelta1+ TCRVdelta2- thymocytes. The clonotype comes from a boy under two years old who had congenital heart surgery. The chain recombines TRDV1 with TRDJ1; 13 positions match TRDD3. Here the CDR3 reads CALGELFLNTVLGDTRLIF. CDR3 DNA sequence: TGTGCTCTTGGGGAACTCTTCCTAAATACAGTACTGGGGGATACGCGACTCATCTTT.